The 11 T cell receptor beta chains below come from one sample, sequenced in a study of cytomegalovirus exposure and HLA in healthy donors. PCR used 60 Vbeta primers and 13 Jbeta primers. The protocol was immunoSEQ multiplex PCR, while the TCRdb copy is restricted to in-frame clones and leaves out a portion. Counted here are approximately 210,000 clones, 81% occurring once; the ten biggest clones make up 1.5% to 2%. Sequenced material: PBMCs. The receptors shown here come from a man aged 18 to 30 in good health and CMV-seronegative.

The chain is built from TRBV7-2 and TRBJ2-4; D gene uncertain. Looked up from germline, CDR1 is SGHTA and CDR2 is FQGNSA. V was pared by 1 base and J by 0 bases, with 4 bases between. This CDR3 contains 14 residues. The DNA for the CDR3 is TGTGCCAGCAGCTTAGTCGTAGCCAAAAACATTCAGTACTTC. Translated, it gives CASSLVVAKNIQYF.

This clone was seen more than once but under ten times. This chain uses TRBV25-1 with TRBJ2-1, with TRBD2 as a possible D gene (6 bases). CDR3 length equals 15 residues. V dropped 7 bases and J dropped 3 bases, with 16 bases sitting between them. Germline V lookup: CDR1 MGHDK, CDR2 SYGVNS. CDR3 residues: CASIRGGANYNEQFF. The CDR3, as DNA: TGTGCCAGCATCCGAGGCGGGGCCAACTACAATGAGCAGTTCTTC.

The CDR3 bases are TGTGCCATCAGTGAAAAGGGGTTCTATGGCTACACCTTC. It is translated as CAISEKGFYGYTF. The V gene is TRBV10-3, the J gene TRBJ1-2, with D perhaps TRBD1 (5 bases). From germline, CDR1 is ENHRY and CDR2 SYGVKD. The CDR3 is made up of 13 amino acids. With 3 bases removed from V and 4 bases from J, the gap between germline ends came to 9 bases.

CDR3 nucleotide sequence: TGCAGCGTTATGACGGGGATCCTTGAGCAGTACTTC. Amino acid sequence: CSVMTGILEQYF. The chain has TRBV29-1 and TRBJ2-7, with D perhaps TRBD2 (5 bases). Deletions cut 5 bases from V and 7 bases from J, with 15 bases between. Germline CDR1 SQVTM, CDR2 ANQGSEA. The CDR3 sequence is 12 residues long.

The rearrangement joins TRBV20-1 to TRBJ2-5; no firm D call. Trimming took off 3 bases at V and 9 bases at J, with 11 bases between the two ends. The CDR3 length is 11 residues. Germline-derived CDR1 and CDR2 are DFQATT and SNEGSKA (reference sequence). CDR3 amino acids: CSASPAPSQYF. The CDR3 DNA reads TGCAGTGCTAGCCCCGCGCCTTCCCAGTACTTC.

This rearrangement joins TRBV9 to TRBJ1-1; D is unclear. V was cut by 4 bases and J by 0 bases, with 13 bases left in between. This CDR3 region has 15 residues. Per the germline V gene, CDR1 is SGDLS and CDR2 is YYNGEE. The chain's CDR3 is CASSPLAVMNTEAFF. The CDR3 DNA sequence: TGTGCCAGCAGCCCCCTGGCGGTAATGAACACTGAAGCTTTCTTT.

Concerning this clone: An end of the junction does not agree with germline; a read error may underlie this. The J gene is TRBJ2-5, the V gene TRBV7-7; TRBD1 matches at 10 bases. The CDR3 is 16 residues long. Germline assignment: CDR1 SSHAT and CDR2 FNYEAQ (reference sequence). The CDR3 loop reads CASSEIRDRGLETQYF. CDR3 coding DNA: TGTGCTAGCAGTGAAATTCGGGACAGGGGTCTCGAGACCCAGTACTTC.

The count of this clone is one. The chain carries TRBV7-9 and TRBJ2-2; D is possibly TRBD1 (5 bases). CDR1 and CDR2 from the germline V gene are SEHNR and FQNEAQ (reference sequence). There are 15 residues in the CDR3. V was cut by 1 base and J by 4 bases, with 10 bases left in between. This CDR3 reads CASSLEGMVTGELFF. DNA of the CDR3: TGTGCCAGCAGCTTAGAGGGGATGGTCACCGGGGAGCTGTTTTTT.

The genes are TRBV7-6 and TRBJ2-1, with a weak D call TRBD2 (5 bases). Per the germline V gene, CDR1 is SGHVS and CDR2 is FNYEAQ. V dropped 2 bases and J dropped 2 bases, with 16 bases sitting between them. This CDR3 contains 17 residues. The CDR3 spells CASSLLVSGMPYNEQFF. The CDR3 DNA is TGTGCCAGCAGCTTATTAGTCTCCGGGATGCCCTACAATGAGCAGTTCTTC.

CDR3 DNA: TGTGCCAGCAGTGATCAGAACTATGGCTACACCTTC. This sequence encodes CASSDQNYGYTF. The chain uses TRBV25-1 and TRBJ1-2; no clear D gene. Germline V gene data show CDR1 as MGHDK and CDR2 as SYGVNS. There are 12 residues in the CDR3. Trimming took 3 bases from V and 2 from J, leaving 4 bases between them.

This clone was seen once. The chain employs TRBV19 and TRBJ2-7, with 9 bases identical to TRBD2. CDR3 length: 15 amino acids. The V gene end was trimmed by 3 bases and the J gene end by 2 bases; junction bases not matched to a gene: 5. From germline, CDR1 is LNHDA and CDR2 SQIVND (reference sequence). Here the CDR3 DNA reads TGTGCCAGTAGTATGGATAGCGGGAGTCCCTACGAGCAGTACTTC. Protein: CASSMDSGSPYEQYF.